This T cell receptor (beta chain) stems from a study of T-cell memory formation after mild COVID-19. This clonotype was counted ten times or more. Its antigen is undetermined. V lost 1 base and J 1 base, leaving 8 bases between the germline ends. Looked up from germline, CDR1 is LGHNA and CDR2 is YSLEER. The CDR3 spans 15 residues. TCRdb analysed the 5' RACE reads with MiXCR anew, one entry per CDR3 protein. The sample has tens of thousands of distinct CDR3 sequences; 20% to 30% are singletons. Broader study findings: Later expanders leaned CD4+, whereas day 15 to 85 contracting clones were balanced CD4/CD8. Some clones that responded were present in memory (sampled pre-infection), which suggests cross-reactive memory joined. A second wave of clones peaked on day 37, and their SARS-CoV-2 specificity went unconfirmed. CD4+ contracting clones were mainly CM and EM; CD8+ ones, EMRA.

This clonotype was sampled from a man aged 18-30 years who had mild COVID-19 (a few samples of this study predate the infection). Cell type and time point are not known. Specimen: PBMCs or a T cell subset sorted from them (not recorded which). J is TRBJ2-1 and V is TRBV4-3; weak D call: TRBD1 (6 bases). CDR3: CASSQGTASYNEQFF. The CDR3 nucleotides are TGCGCCAGCAGCCAAGGGACAGCTTCCTACAATGAGCAGTTCTTC.